This T cell receptor (beta chain) was captured in a study of regulatory T cells in long-lasting Graves disease. Study-wide points: Persistent-disease Graves' patients showed less TCR diversity than new cases. In persistent patients, shared public clonotypes (under 3,000) outnumbered those in new patients (approximately 970).

Investigators prepared the TCR beta libraries by applying iRepertoire HTBI primers and Arm-PCR of CDR3 regions. One entry per CDR3 protein, called by TCRdb with MiXCR from the multiplex PCR reads. Among 650,000 to 850,000 distinct CDR3 sequences, about 32% were seen once, and the ten largest hold under 55%. The V end lost 2 bases, the J end lost 1 base, and 12 bases lay between the germline ends. Germline lookup yields CDR1 LNHNV and CDR2 YYDKDF (reference sequence). This CDR3 contains 16 residues. Stated time point: persistent/refractory GD, antithyroid drugs over 5 years with positive TRAb. The TCR library was made from RNA that had been extracted from PBMCs in TRIzol. This clonotype has only a few counts. What it recognizes is unknown.

The specimen was peripheral blood mononuclear cells (PBMCs), collected when the disease was refractory, from a patient treated with antithyroid drugs. The clonotype comes from a female donor with Graves disease. The V call is TRBV15, the J call TRBJ1-5; TRBD1 is a possible D gene (5 bases). CDR3: CATSRLGTASNQPQHF. CDR3 DNA sequence: TGTGCCACCAGCAGACTCGGGACGGCGAGCAATCAGCCCCAGCATTTT.